The 11 T cell receptor beta chains below were found in one sample sequenced in a study of regulatory T cells in long-lasting Graves disease. Arm-PCR of CDR3 regions and iRepertoire HTBI primers were the basis on which TCR beta libraries were built. TCRdb passed the multiplex PCR reads through MiXCR, listing each CDR3 protein once. Found here are about 460,000 distinct CDR3 sequences, about 22% of them singletons; the top ten hold 10% to 15%. This sample's time point: persistent/refractory GD, antithyroid drugs over 5 years with positive TRAb. Following extraction of RNA from PBMCs, that RNA was used to make the TCR library. The starting material was peripheral blood mononuclear cells (PBMCs), obtained when the disease was refractory, from a patient treated with antithyroid drugs. The receptors come from a female donor with Graves disease.

This clonotype turned up a few times. V gene TRBV27 combines with J gene TRBJ1-5; tentatively, D is TRBD1 (5 bases). The V gene lost 3 bases and the J gene lost 5 bases, with 14 bases spanning the gap. This CDR3 has 15 residues. From germline, CDR1 is MNHEY and CDR2 SMNVEV (reference sequence). In DNA, the CDR3 is TGTGCCAGCAGTTTTAAGGGGAATGGGGATCAGCCCCAGCATTTT. Its protein product is CASSFKGNGDQPQHF.

This CDR3 is CASSMPLGRGTEAFF. CDR3 in DNA: TGTGCCAGTAGTATGCCCCTGGGACGGGGCACTGAAGCTTTCTTT. The rearrangement links TRBV19 to TRBJ1-1; a weak D match, TRBD1 (5 bases). With 3 bases removed from V and 4 bases from J, the gap between germline ends came to 15 bases. Germline CDR1 and CDR2: LNHDA and SQIVND (reference sequence). This CDR3 comprises 15 residues.

V gene TRBV4-1 combines with J gene TRBJ2-2, with no clear D. V lost 1 base and J 4 bases, leaving 16 bases between the germline ends. Germline lookup yields CDR1 MGHRA and CDR2 YSYEKL. CDR3 length equals 17 residues. The CDR3 DNA is TGCGCCAGCAGCCAAGGAGTGATGCCACTTGGCACCGGGGAGCTGTTTTTT. Protein product: CASSQGVMPLGTGELFF.

The rearrangement joins TRBV7-2 to TRBJ1-2; 7 bases line up with TRBD1. Trimming cost V 1 base and J 4 bases; bases outside gene matches: 6. CDR3 length: 15 amino acids. Germline CDR1 reads SGHTA; CDR2 reads FQGNSA. CDR3 amino acids: CASSLESRDSYGYTF. DNA of the CDR3: TGTGCCAGCAGCTTAGAATCCCGGGACAGCTATGGCTACACCTTC.

J is TRBJ2-7 and V is TRBV28; possibly TRBD1 for D (6 bases). The length of the CDR3 is 12 residues. V lost 7 bases and J lost 9, with 16 bases in between. Germline V CDR1 and CDR2: MDHEN, SYDVKM. The DNA of the CDR3 is TGTGCCAGCATTGGGGGCCCCTCGGTGCAGTACTTC. This sequence encodes CASIGGPSVQYF.

The sample holds many counts of this clonotype. V usage is TRBV7-2 and J usage is TRBJ2-7; D may be TRBD1 or TRBD2 (5 bases each). Trimming cost V 1 base and J 6 bases, with 13 bases left between them. CDR3 length: 14 amino acids. Germline CDR1 is SGHTA and CDR2 is FQGNSA. The CDR3 reads CASSLGGTYIEQYF. As DNA, the CDR3 is TGTGCCAGCAGCTTAGGGGGGACCTATATCGAGCAGTACTTC.

V and J are TRBV2 and TRBJ1-1; possibly TRBD1 for D (5 bases). There are 13 residues in the CDR3. With 8 bases removed from V and 1 base from J, the gap between germline ends came to 11 bases. Germline values: CDR1 SNHLY, CDR2 FYNNEI. For the CDR3, the DNA is TGTGCCAGCTTGAGGGGTGGGAACACTGAAGCTTTCTTT. It specifies CASLRGGNTEAFF. The whole variable domain, filled in from reference TRBV2 and TRBJ1-1, reads EPEVTQTPSHQVTQMGQEVILRCVPISNHLYFYWYRQILGQKVEFLVSFYNNEISEKSEIFDDQFSVERPDGSNFTLKIRSTKLEDSAMYFCASLRGGNTEAFFGQGTRLTVV.

This clonotype was picked up many times. J is TRBJ2-7 and V is TRBV11-3, with 7 nucleotides matching TRBD1. The CDR3 covers 16 residues. V shed 0 bases, J shed 2 bases, and the junction held 7 bases outside the gene matches. Germline V CDR1 and CDR2: SGHNT, YENEEA. CDR3 protein: CASSLDRPGQPYEQYF. DNA of the CDR3: TGTGCCAGCAGCTTAGATCGGCCGGGACAGCCCTACGAGCAGTACTTC.

A few counts support this clonotype. V usage is TRBV19 and J usage is TRBJ1-2; no firm D call. Trimming cost V 3 bases and J 8 bases, with 7 bases left between them. Germline values: CDR1 LNHDA, CDR2 SQIVND (reference sequence). The CDR3 is made up of 11 amino acids. The CDR3 protein is CASSIGFGYTF. CDR3 bases: TGTGCCAGTAGTATCGGGTTCGGCTACACCTTC.

This chain uses TRBV12-3 or TRBV12-4 with TRBJ2-3, with 8 bases aligning to TRBD2. This CDR3 comprises 15 residues. Trimming took 2 bases from V and 3 from J; bases not matched to a gene: 4. The CDR3 here is CASSLLGGATDTQYF. The CDR3 DNA follows: TGTGCCAGCAGTTTACTCGGGGGGGCTACAGATACGCAGTATTTT.

This clonotype turned up a few times. This chain joins TRBV7-9 and TRBJ2-5; weak D call: TRBD1 (5 bases). Germline V gene lookup returns CDR1 SEHNR and CDR2 FQNEAQ (reference sequence). Trimming removed 3 bases from V and 2 bases from J, with 10 bases in between. CDR3 length: 14 amino acids. In DNA, the CDR3 is TGTGCCAGCAGCTTTAGACAGCAGCAAGAGACCCAGTACTTC. This codes for CASSFRQQQETQYF.